This T cell receptor (beta chain) was retrieved from a study of cytomegalovirus exposure and HLA in healthy donors. Study results and caveats: Being productive about 90% or about 30% of the time was typical of most TCR beta V segments in an earlier analysis.

CDR3 length: 16 residues. CDR1 and CDR2 from the germline V gene are SEHNR and FQNEAQ (reference sequence). Trimming removed 5 bases from V and 0 bases from J, with 14 bases in between. Details on this clone: Its target is not known.

The PCR made use of 60 Vbeta and 13 Jbeta primers. Some clones are missing from TCRdb's copy, which holds only in-frame ones; the method was immunoSEQ multiplex PCR. This repertoire shows about 150,000 clones, 65% to 85% found once; its top ten account for 3.5% to 5.5%. The sequence derives from a woman aged 35 to 49 in good health and CMV-seropositive. Source material: PBMCs. V is TRBV7-9 and J is TRBJ2-1; the D gene is possibly TRBD2 (6 bases). The CDR3 is CASSPAGESSYNEQFF. The CDR3 nucleotides read TGTGCCAGCAGCCCAGCGGGCGAGAGCTCCTACAATGAGCAGTTCTTC.